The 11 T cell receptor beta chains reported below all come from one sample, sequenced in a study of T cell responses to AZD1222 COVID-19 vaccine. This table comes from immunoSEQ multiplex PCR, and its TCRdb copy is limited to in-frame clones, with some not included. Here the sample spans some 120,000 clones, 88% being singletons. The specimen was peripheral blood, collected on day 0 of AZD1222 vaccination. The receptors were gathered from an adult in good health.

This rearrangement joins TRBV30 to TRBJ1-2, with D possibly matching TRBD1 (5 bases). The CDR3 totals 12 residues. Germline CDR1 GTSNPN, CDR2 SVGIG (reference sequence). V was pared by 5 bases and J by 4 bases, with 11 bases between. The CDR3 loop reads CAWFKRGYGYTF. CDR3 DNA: TGTGCCTGGTTTAAAAGGGGCTATGGCTACACCTTC.

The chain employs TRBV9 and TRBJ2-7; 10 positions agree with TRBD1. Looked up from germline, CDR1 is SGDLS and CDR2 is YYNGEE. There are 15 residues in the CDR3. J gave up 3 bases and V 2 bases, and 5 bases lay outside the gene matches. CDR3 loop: CASSVGGTGVYEQYF. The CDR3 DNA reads TGTGCCAGCAGCGTTGGAGGGACAGGGGTCTACGAGCAGTACTTC.

In DNA, the CDR3 is TGTGCCAGCAGCCAAACAGAGAGCTCTGGAAACACCATATATTTT. Its translation: CASSQTESSGNTIYF. The chain has TRBV16 and TRBJ1-3; D is undetermined. Trimming stripped 2 bases from V and 0 bases from J, with 8 bases between. This CDR3 contains 15 residues. Looked up from germline, CDR1 is KGHSY and CDR2 is FQNENV.

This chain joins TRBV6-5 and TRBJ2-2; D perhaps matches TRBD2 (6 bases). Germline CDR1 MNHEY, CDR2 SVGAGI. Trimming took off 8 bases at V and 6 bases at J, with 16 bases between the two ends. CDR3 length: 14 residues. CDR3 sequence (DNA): TGTGCCAGCCGCGGGGCTCTCGGATCCGGGGAGCTGTTTTTT. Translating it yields CASRGALGSGELFF.

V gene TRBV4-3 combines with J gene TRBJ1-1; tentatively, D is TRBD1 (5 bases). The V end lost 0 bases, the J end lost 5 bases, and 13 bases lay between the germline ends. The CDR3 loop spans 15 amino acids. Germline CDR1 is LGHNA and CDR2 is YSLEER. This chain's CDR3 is CASSQDGAGFTEAFF. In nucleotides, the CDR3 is TGCGCCAGCAGCCAAGATGGTGCAGGGTTTACTGAAGCTTTCTTT.

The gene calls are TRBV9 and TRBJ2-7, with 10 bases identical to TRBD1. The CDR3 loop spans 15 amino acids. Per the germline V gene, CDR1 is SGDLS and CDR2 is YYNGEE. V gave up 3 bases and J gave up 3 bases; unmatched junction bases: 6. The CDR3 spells CASSARQGAVYEQYF. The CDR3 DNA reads TGTGCCAGCAGCGCAAGACAGGGGGCGGTCTACGAGCAGTACTTC.

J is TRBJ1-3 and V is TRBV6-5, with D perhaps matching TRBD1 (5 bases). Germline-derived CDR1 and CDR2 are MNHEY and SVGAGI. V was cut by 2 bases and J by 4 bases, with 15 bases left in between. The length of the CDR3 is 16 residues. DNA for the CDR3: TGTGCCAGCAGTTACAGGACACCCTCGGGAGGAAACACCATATATTTT. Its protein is CASSYRTPSGGNTIYF.

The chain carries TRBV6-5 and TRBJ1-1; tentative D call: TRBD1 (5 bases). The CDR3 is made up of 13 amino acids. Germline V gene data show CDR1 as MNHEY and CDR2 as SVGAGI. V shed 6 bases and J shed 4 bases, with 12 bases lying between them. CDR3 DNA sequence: TGTGCCAGCAGCCCCGGGGCGGGCACTGAAGCTTTCTTT. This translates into CASSPGAGTEAFF.

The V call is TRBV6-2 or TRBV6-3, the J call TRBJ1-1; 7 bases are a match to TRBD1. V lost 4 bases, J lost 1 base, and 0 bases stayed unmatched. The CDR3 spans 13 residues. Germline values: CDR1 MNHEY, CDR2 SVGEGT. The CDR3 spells CASSWTGNTEAFF. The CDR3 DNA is TGTGCCAGCAGTTGGACAGGGAACACTGAAGCTTTCTTT.

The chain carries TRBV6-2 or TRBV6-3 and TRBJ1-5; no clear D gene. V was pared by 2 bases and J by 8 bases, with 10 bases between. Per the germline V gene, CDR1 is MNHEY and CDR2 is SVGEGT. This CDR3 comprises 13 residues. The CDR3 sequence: CASSYAPTEPQHF. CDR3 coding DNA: TGTGCCAGCAGTTACGCGCCAACGGAGCCCCAGCATTTT.

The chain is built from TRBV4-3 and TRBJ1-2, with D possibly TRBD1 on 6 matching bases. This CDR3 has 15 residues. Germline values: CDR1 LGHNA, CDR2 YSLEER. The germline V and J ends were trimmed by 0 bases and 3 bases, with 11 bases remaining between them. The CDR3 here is CASSQDETGYYGYTF. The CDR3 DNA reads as TGCGCCAGCAGCCAAGACGAGACAGGATACTATGGCTACACCTTC.